Detailed here is one T cell receptor beta chain. The data were obtained in a study of blood T cell repertoires in COVID-19. Study-wide context: Acute and convalescent COVID-19 specimens originated in the United States, Italy and Spain. Nucleic acid was either cDNA or gDNA, and it came from T cells, B-cell-depleted T cells, or PBMCs.

Generated by immunoSEQ multiplex PCR, the TCRdb table keeps only in-frame clones and is missing some. The sample consists of a few hundred thousand clones, approximately 85% of them appearing once. Germline values: CDR1 MNHNY, CDR2 SVGAGI (reference sequence). The CDR3 extends over 15 amino acids. V dropped 2 bases and J dropped 9; count of bases not matched to a gene: 10. The TCR was taken from a man in his fifties with active or convalescent COVID-19. The sequenced material came from peripheral blood. The J gene is TRBJ1-5, the V gene TRBV6-6; TRBD1 matches 7 bases. CDR3 loop: CASSYRAGGGGPQHF. Written as DNA, the CDR3 is TGTGCCAGCAGTTACCGAGCAGGAGGGGGCGGGCCCCAGCATTTT.